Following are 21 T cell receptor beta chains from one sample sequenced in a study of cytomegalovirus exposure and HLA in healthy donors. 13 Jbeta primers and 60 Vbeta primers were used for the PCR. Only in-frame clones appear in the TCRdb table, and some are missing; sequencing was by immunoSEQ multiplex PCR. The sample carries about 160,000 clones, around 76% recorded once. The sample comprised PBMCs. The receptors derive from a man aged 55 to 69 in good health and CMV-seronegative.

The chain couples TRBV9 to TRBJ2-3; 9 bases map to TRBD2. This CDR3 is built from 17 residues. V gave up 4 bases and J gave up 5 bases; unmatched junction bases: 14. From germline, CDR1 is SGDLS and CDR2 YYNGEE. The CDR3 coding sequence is TGTGCCAGCAGCCCAAGGGGCGGGGGGGCCGCTTTAGATACGCAGTATTTT. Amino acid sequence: CASSPRGGGAALDTQYF.

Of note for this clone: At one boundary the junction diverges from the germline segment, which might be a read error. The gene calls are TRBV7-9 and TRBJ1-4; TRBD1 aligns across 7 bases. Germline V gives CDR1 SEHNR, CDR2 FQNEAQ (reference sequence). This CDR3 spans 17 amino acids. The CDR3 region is CSSSLAHQGEGGEKLFF. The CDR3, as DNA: TGTTCCAGCAGCTTAGCGCACCAGGGGGAAGGAGGTGAAAAACTGTTTTTT.

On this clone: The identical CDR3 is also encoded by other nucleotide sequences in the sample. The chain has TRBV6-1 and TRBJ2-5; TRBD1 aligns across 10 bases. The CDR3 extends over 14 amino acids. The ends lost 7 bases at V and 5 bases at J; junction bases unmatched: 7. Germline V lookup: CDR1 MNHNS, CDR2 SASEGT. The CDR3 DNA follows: TGTGCCAGCAAACGGGACAGGGGCAGGGAGACCCAGTACTTC. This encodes CASKRDRGRETQYF.

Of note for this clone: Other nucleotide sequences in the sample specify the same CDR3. CDR3 sequence: CASSQGQGREKLFF. The CDR3 nucleotides read TGCGCCAGCAGCCAAGGACAGGGGCGTGAAAAACTGTTTTTT. V gene TRBV4-3 combines with J gene TRBJ1-4; 8 nucleotides match TRBD1. CDR3 length equals 14 residues. V gave up 1 base and J gave up 7 bases; unmatched junction bases: 2. CDR1 LGHNA and CDR2 YSLEER come from the germline V gene.

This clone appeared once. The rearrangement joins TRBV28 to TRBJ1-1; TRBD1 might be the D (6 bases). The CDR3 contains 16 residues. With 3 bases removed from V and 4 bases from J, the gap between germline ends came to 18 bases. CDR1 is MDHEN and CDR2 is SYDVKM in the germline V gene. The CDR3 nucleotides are TGTGCCAGCAGTTTGTACCCTACAGGGATGGGCACTGAAGCTTTCTTT. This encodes CASSLYPTGMGTEAFF.

In DNA form, the CDR3 reads TGTGCCAGCAGCTTAGCTAGCGGGAGGGGCACAGATACGCAGTATTTT. Translating gives CASSLASGRGTDTQYF. The chain employs TRBV7-2 and TRBJ2-3, with TRBD2 matching 11 bases. The CDR3 has 16 amino acids. J was trimmed by 1 base and V by 0 bases; bases with no gene match: 0. From germline, CDR1 is SGHTA and CDR2 FQGNSA.

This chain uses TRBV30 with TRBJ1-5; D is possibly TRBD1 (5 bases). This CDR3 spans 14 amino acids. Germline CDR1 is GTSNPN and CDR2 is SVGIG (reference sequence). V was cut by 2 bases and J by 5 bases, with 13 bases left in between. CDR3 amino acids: CAWSPRTPHQPQHF. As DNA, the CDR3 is TGTGCCTGGAGTCCACGGACACCGCATCAGCCCCAGCATTTT.

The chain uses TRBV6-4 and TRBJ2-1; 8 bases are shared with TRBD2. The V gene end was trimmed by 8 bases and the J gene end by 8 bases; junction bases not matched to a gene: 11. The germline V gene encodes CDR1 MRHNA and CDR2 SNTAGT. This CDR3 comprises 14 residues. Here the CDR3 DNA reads TGTGCCAGCTCAGGACTAGCAAGCACGGATGAGCAGTTCTTC. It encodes CASSGLASTDEQFF.

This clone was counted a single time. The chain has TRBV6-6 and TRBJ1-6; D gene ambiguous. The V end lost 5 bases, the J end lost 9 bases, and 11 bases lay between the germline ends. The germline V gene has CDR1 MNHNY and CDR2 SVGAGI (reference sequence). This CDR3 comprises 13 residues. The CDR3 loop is CASSPRTVSPLHF. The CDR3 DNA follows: TGTGCCAGCAGTCCCAGGACTGTTTCACCCCTCCACTTT.

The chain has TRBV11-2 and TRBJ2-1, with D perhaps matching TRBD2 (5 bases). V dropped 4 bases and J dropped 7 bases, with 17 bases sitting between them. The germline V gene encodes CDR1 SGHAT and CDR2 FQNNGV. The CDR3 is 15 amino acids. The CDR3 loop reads CASSSTLSSINEQFF. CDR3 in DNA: TGTGCCAGCAGCTCGACCCTTTCTAGCATAAATGAGCAGTTCTTC.

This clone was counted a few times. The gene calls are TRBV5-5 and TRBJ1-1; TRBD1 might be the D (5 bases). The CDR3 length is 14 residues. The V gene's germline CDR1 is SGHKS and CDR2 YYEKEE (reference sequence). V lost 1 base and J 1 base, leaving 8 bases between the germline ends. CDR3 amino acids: CASSLLDKNTEAFF. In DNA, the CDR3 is TGTGCCAGCAGCTTGTTGGACAAGAACACTGAAGCTTTCTTT.

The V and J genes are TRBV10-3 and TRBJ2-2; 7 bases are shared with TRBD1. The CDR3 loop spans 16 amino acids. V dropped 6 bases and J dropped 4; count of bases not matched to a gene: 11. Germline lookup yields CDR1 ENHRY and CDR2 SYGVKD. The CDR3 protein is CAISERDHRGTGELFF. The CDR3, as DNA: TGTGCCATCAGCGAAAGGGACCACAGGGGCACCGGGGAGCTGTTTTTT.

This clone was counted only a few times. CDR3 DNA: TGTGCCAGTAGTATAGTGGGACATCGAGCCTACGAGCAGTACTTC. Translating gives CASSIVGHRAYEQYF. The V gene is TRBV19, the J gene TRBJ2-7; D may be TRBD1 (6 bases). This CDR3 has 15 residues. The V gene's germline CDR1 is LNHDA and CDR2 SQIVND (reference sequence). Trimming took 1 base from V and 2 from J, leaving 12 bases between them.

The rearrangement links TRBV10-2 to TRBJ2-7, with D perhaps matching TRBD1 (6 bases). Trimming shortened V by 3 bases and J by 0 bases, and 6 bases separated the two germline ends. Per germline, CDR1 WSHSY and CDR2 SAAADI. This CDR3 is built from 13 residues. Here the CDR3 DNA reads TGCGCCAGCAGTGAAGGGGGCTCCTACGAGCAGTACTTC. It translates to CASSEGGSYEQYF.

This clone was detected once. The CDR3 loop reads CASRGQGVEAFF. The CDR3 region has the DNA TGTGCCTCGAGGGGACAGGGGGTTGAAGCTTTCTTT. The V and J genes are TRBV28 and TRBJ1-1; 11 bases are a match to TRBD1. Per the germline V gene, CDR1 is MDHEN and CDR2 is SYDVKM. The CDR3 has 12 amino acids. The V gene end was trimmed by 11 bases and the J gene end by 7 bases; junction bases not matched to a gene: 6.

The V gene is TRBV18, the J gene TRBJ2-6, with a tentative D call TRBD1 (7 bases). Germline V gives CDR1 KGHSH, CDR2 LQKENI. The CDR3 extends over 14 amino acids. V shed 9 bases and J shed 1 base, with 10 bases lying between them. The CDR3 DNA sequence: TGTGCCAGTGCAGGGGGGTCTGGGGCCAACGTCCTGACTTTC. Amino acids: CASAGGSGANVLTF.

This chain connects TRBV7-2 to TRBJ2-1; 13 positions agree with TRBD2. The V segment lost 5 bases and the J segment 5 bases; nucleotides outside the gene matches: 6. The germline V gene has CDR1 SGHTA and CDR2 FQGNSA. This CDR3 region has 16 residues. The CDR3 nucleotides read TGTGCCAGCAGCCGCCGGACTAGCGGGGGTCACAATGAGCAGTTCTTC. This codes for CASSRRTSGGHNEQFF.

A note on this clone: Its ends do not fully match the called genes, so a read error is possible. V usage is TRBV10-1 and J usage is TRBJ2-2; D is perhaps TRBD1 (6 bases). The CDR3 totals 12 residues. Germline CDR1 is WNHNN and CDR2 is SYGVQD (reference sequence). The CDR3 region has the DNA TGCGCCAGCAGTCAGGGGAACCGGGGAGCTGTTTTT. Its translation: CASSQGNRGAVF.

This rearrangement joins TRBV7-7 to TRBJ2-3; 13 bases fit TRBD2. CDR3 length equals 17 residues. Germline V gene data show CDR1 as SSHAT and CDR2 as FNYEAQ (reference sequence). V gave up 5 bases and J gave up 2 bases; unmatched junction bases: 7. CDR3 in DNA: TGTGCCAGCAGCCCATGGACTAGCGGGGGACCCACAGATACGCAGTATTTT. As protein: CASSPWTSGGPTDTQYF.

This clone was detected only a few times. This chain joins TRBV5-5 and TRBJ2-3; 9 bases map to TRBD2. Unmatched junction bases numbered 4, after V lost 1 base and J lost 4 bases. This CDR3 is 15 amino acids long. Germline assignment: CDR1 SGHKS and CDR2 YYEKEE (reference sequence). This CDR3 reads CASSLIIAGADTQYF. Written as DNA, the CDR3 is TGTGCCAGCAGCTTGATCATAGCGGGAGCAGATACGCAGTATTTT.

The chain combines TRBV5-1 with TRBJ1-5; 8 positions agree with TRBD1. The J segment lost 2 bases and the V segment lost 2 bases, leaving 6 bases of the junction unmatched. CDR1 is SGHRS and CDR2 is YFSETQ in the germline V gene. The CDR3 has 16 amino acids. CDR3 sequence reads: CASSLIQGVGNQPQHF. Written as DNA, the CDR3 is TGCGCCAGCAGCTTAATACAGGGGGTAGGCAATCAGCCCCAGCATTTT.